The 14 T cell receptor beta chains below were found in one sample sequenced in a study of CD8+ T cells in alopecia areata. RNA was extracted and reverse transcribed into cDNA as the sequencing template. Measured with immunoSEQ multiplex PCR; TCRdb has only the in-frame clones, and not every one. The table lists under 150,000 clones, roughly 55% of them singletons. Documented treatment: oral pan-JAK inhibitor, 5-10 mg twice daily. The material was CD4+ T cells sorted from blood, obtained at week 4, from a patient treated with tofacitinib. The receptor source for this set is a human donor with alopecia areata.

The chain couples TRBV10-3 to TRBJ2-6, with 9 bases that match TRBD2. V trimming: 8 bases; J trimming: 1 base; junction bases outside the gene matches: 9. The V gene's germline CDR1 is ENHRY and CDR2 SYGVKD. The length of the CDR3 is 17 residues. For the CDR3, the DNA is TGTGCCATCCCTGCCAGCGGGGGGACATCTGGGGCCAACGTCCTGACTTTC. Translation: CAIPASGGTSGANVLTF.

V and J are TRBV4-1 and TRBJ1-2; 7 bases match TRBD1. Per the germline V gene, CDR1 is MGHRA and CDR2 is YSYEKL. V lost 2 bases and J lost 4; bases outside the gene matches: 1. This CDR3 is 13 amino acids long. The CDR3 region has the DNA TGCGCCAGCAGCCAAACAGGGGTCTATGGCTACACCTTC. It codes for CASSQTGVYGYTF.

The chain combines TRBV29-1 with TRBJ1-1; TRBD1 agrees at 7 bases. CDR3 length: 14 residues. V dropped 6 bases and J dropped 0; count of bases not matched to a gene: 7. Germline loops: CDR1 SQVTM, CDR2 ANQGSEA. The CDR3 DNA reads TGCAGCGTAAAGGTAGGGGGCTTGAACACTGAAGCTTTCTTT. Amino acids: CSVKVGGLNTEAFF.

The chain couples TRBV13 to TRBJ1-4, with D unclear. This CDR3 has 13 amino acids. Germline assignment: CDR1 PRHDT and CDR2 FYEKMQ (reference sequence). The V end was cut by 8 bases, the J end by 7 bases, with 14 bases between. The CDR3 DNA reads TGTGCCAGCGGCAGGCCAAGAGGTGAAAAACTGTTTTTT. Encoded protein: CASGRPRGEKLFF.

The V gene is TRBV19, the J gene TRBJ2-3, with 10 bases fitting TRBD2. The CDR3 is made up of 17 amino acids. Germline V CDR1 and CDR2: LNHDA, SQIVND (reference sequence). J lost 0 bases, V lost 3 bases, and 6 bases had no gene match. CDR3 region: CASSISSGGHSTDTQYF. The CDR3 region has the DNA TGTGCCAGTAGTATCTCTAGCGGGGGTCATAGCACAGATACGCAGTATTTT.

This clone was observed a few times. J is TRBJ2-5 and V is TRBV7-3; a possible D gene is TRBD2 (6 bases). Trimming stripped 5 bases from V and 4 bases from J, with 14 bases between. Germline V CDR1 and CDR2: SGHTA, FQGTGA. This CDR3 comprises 14 residues. In DNA, the CDR3 is TGTGCCAGCAGCCCCGGGACCGGGGGAGAGACCCAGTACTTC. Its protein product is CASSPGTGGETQYF.

This clone occurred a few times. The chain recombines TRBV7-3 with TRBJ2-3; D possibly matches TRBD1 or TRBD2 (5 bases each). The V gene's germline CDR1 is SGHTA and CDR2 FQGTGA. Trimming took 3 bases from V and 4 from J, leaving 8 bases between them. The CDR3 has 13 amino acids. CDR3 region: CASSFRGADTQYF. The CDR3 nucleotides are TGTGCCAGCAGCTTTAGAGGGGCAGATACGCAGTATTTT.

The V and J genes are TRBV20-1 and TRBJ2-7; D is undetermined. The V gene lost 0 bases and the J gene lost 6 bases, with 6 bases spanning the gap. The CDR3 covers 11 residues. CDR1 is DFQATT and CDR2 is SNEGSKA in the germline V gene (reference sequence). The CDR3 bases are TGCAGTGCTAGAGATCCGGGCGAGCAGTACTTC. It specifies CSARDPGEQYF.

This clone was counted once. The CDR3 here is CASSRGRDSYNEQFF. The DNA of the CDR3 is TGTGCCAGCAGCCGGGGCAGGGACTCCTACAATGAGCAGTTCTTC. V gene TRBV7-7 combines with J gene TRBJ2-1, with D perhaps TRBD1 or TRBD2 (5 bases each). The CDR3 sequence is 15 residues long. Germline CDR1 SSHAT, CDR2 FNYEAQ (reference sequence). V gave up 5 bases and J gave up 0 bases, with 11 bases separating them.

This chain links TRBV30 with TRBJ2-1, with 9 bases aligning to TRBD2. Trimming at V came to 0 bases and at J to 3 bases, leaving 9 bases not matched to a gene. The CDR3 has 17 residues. Germline V gene sequence: CDR1 GTSNPN, CDR2 SVGIG (reference sequence). The DNA for the CDR3 is TGTGCCTGGAGTGTAGGCGGGAGGGCCCTTGACTACAATGAGCAGTTCTTC. Encoded protein: CAWSVGGRALDYNEQFF.

J is TRBJ2-7 and V is TRBV7-6; 7 bases fit TRBD2. The CDR3 has 17 amino acids. In germline, CDR1 is SGHVS, CDR2 FNYEAQ. J lost 1 base, V lost 5 bases, and 14 bases had no gene match. CDR3 protein: CASSPNPSGEISYEQYF. In nucleotides, the CDR3 is TGTGCCAGCAGCCCGAATCCTAGCGGTGAGATATCCTACGAGCAGTACTTC.

The CDR3 DNA reads as TGTGCCAGCAGCCCCCTCTGGATTCCCAACACCGGGGAGCTGTTTTTT. Translation: CASSPLWIPNTGELFF. The chain is built from TRBV5-6 and TRBJ2-2; D unclear. There are 16 residues in the CDR3. Germline V CDR1 and CDR2: SGHDT, YYEEEE. Trimming cost V 4 bases and J 2 bases, with 15 bases left between them.

V and J are TRBV11-2 and TRBJ1-1; 8 nucleotides match TRBD1. CDR1 and CDR2 (germline): SGHAT, FQNNGV. The junction had 10 bases not matched to a gene; V was cut back by 4 bases and J by 3 bases. The CDR3 contains 16 residues. CDR3 residues: CASSSDRAWGDTEAFF. The CDR3 bases are TGTGCCAGCAGCTCGGACAGGGCTTGGGGAGACACTGAAGCTTTCTTT.

This clone was counted a few times. The genes are TRBV6-6 and TRBJ1-4; no reliable D call. The CDR3 has 13 amino acids. Germline loops: CDR1 MNHNY, CDR2 SVGAGI (reference sequence). The germline V and J ends were trimmed by 5 bases and 4 bases, with 8 bases remaining between them. CDR3 in amino acids: CASSRDLNEKLFF. The CDR3 DNA follows: TGTGCCAGCAGTCGAGACCTTAATGAAAAACTGTTTTTT.